This T cell receptor beta chain was identified during a study of blood T cell repertoires in COVID-19. For the study at large: Donors in the United States, Italy and Spain gave samples during acute or convalescent COVID-19. PBMCs, B-cell-depleted T cells, or T cells were the source of the cDNA or gDNA that made up the material.

The CDR3 covers 14 residues. CDR1 GTSNPN and CDR2 SVGIG come from the germline V gene (reference sequence). V was trimmed by 6 bases and J by 3 bases, leaving 17 bases between them. In the study's own analysis: The assay estimated nucleated cells by amplifying reference gene primers. Sequenced by immunoSEQ multiplex PCR; TCRdb stores in-frame clones only, minus some. V and J calls and clone size are copied from that table; D and trimming were computed from the DNA. The table records around 100,000 clones, 87% of them present only once. This clonotype was obtained from a man aged 45-65 years with acute or convalescent COVID-19. This chain connects TRBV30 to TRBJ1-2; D is possibly TRBD1 (6 bases). The sample taken for sequencing was peripheral blood. The CDR3: CACPECQGYYGYTF. CDR3 sequence (DNA): TGTGCCTGCCCGGAGTGCCAGGGGTACTATGGCTACACCTTC.